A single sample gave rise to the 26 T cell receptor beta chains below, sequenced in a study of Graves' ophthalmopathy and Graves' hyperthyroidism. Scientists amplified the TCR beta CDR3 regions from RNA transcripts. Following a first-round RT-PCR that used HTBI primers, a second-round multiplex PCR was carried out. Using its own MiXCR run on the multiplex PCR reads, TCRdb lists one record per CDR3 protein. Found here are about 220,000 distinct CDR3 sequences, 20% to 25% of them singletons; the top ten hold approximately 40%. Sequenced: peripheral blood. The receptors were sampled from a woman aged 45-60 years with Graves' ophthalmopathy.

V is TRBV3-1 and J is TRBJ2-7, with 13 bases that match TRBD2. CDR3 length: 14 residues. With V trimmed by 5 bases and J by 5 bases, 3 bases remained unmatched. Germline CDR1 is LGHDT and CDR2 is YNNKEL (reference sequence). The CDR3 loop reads CASSTLAGGNEQYF. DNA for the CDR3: TGTGCCAGCAGCACACTAGCGGGAGGGAACGAGCAGTACTTC.

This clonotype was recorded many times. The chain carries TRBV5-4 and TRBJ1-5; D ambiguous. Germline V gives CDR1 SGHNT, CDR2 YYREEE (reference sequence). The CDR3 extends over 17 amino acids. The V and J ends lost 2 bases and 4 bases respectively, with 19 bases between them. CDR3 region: CASSLTETGRGNQPQHF. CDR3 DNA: TGTGCCAGCAGCTTAACGGAGACCGGACGGGGTAATCAGCCCCAGCATTTT.

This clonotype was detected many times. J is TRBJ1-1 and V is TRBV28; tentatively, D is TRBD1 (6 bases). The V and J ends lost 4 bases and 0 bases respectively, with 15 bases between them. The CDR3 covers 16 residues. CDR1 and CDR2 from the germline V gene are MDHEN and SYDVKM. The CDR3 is CASSSGGPKLNTEAFF. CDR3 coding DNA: TGTGCCAGCAGTTCCGGGGGCCCTAAACTGAACACTGAAGCTTTCTTT.

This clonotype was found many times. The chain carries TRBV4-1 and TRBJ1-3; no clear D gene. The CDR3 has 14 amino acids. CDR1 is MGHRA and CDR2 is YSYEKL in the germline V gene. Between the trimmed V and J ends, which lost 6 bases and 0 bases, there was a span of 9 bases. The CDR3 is CASRQRDSGNTIYF. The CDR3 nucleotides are TGCGCCAGCAGGCAAAGGGACTCTGGAAACACCATATATTTT.

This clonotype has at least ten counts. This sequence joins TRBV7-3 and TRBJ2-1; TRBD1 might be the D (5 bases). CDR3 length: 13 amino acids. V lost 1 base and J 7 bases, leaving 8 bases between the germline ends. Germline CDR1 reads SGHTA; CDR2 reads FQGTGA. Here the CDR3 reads CASSLRQPNEQFF. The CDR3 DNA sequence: TGTGCCAGCAGCTTAAGACAGCCTAATGAGCAGTTCTTC.

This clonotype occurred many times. The CDR3 sequence is CASSLRAAGELFF. Written as DNA, the CDR3 is TGTGCCAGCAGTTTAAGAGCGGCCGGGGAGCTGTTTTTT. This chain uses TRBV12-3 or TRBV12-4 with TRBJ2-2, with D possibly being TRBD2 (5 bases). Trimming took off 2 bases at V and 6 bases at J, with 7 bases between the two ends. The CDR3 loop spans 13 amino acids.

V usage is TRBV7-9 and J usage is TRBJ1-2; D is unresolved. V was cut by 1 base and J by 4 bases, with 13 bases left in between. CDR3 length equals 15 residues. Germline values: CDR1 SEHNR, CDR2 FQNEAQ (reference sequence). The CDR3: CASSLGTSSPYGYTF. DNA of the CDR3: TGTGCCAGCAGCTTAGGGACGTCTTCTCCCTATGGCTACACCTTC.

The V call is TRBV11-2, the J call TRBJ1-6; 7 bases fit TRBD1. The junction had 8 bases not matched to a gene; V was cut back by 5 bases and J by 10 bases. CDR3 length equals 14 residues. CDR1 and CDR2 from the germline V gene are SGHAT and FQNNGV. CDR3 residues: CASSPQNRGSPLHF. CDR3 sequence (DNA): TGTGCCAGCAGCCCCCAGAACAGGGGCTCACCCCTCCACTTT. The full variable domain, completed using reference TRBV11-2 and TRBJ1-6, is EAGVAQSPRYKIIEKRQSVAFWCNPISGHATLYWYQQILGQGPKLLIQFQNNGVVDDSQLPKDRFSAERLKGVDSTLKIQPAKLEDSAVYLCASSPQNRGSPLHFGNGTRLTVT.

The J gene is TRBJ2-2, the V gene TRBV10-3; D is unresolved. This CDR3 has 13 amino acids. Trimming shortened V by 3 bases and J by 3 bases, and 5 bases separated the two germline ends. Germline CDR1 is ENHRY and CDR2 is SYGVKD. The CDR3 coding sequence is TGTGCCATCAGTGAACGGGACACCGGGGAGCTGTTTTTT. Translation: CAISERDTGELFF.

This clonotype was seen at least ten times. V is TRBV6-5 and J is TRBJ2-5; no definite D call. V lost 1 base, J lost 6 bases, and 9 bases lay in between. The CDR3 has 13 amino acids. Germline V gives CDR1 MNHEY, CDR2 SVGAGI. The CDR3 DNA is TGTGCCAGCAGTTACTTCCTACACAAGACCCAGTACTTC. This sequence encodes CASSYFLHKTQYF.

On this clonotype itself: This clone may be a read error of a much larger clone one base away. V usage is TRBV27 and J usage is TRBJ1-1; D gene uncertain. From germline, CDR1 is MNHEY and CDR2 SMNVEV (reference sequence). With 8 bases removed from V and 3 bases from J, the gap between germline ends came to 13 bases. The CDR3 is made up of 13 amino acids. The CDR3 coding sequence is TGTGCCAGCGCAATGACACCGGACACTGAAGCTTTCTTT. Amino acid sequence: CASAMTPDTEAFF.

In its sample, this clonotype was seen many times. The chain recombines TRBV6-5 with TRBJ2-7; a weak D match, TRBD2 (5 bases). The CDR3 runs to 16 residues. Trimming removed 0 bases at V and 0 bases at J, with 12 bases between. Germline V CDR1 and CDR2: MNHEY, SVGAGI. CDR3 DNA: TGTGCCAGCAGTTACTCGAGGGCGGACCTCTCCTACGAGCAGTACTTC. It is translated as CASSYSRADLSYEQYF.

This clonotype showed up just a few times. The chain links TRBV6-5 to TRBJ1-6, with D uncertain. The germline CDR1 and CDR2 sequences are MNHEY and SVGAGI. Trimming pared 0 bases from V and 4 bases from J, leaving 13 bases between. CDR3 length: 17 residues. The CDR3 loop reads CASSYSIFSPYNSPLHF. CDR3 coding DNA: TGTGCCAGCAGTTACTCGATCTTCTCCCCGTATAATTCACCCCTCCACTTT.

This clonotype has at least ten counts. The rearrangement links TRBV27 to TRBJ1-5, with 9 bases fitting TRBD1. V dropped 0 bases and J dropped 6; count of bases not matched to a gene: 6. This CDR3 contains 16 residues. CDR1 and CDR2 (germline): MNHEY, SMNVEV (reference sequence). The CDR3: CASSLSVGTGIQPQHF. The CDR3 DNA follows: TGTGCCAGCAGTTTATCCGTGGGGACAGGGATTCAGCCCCAGCATTTT.

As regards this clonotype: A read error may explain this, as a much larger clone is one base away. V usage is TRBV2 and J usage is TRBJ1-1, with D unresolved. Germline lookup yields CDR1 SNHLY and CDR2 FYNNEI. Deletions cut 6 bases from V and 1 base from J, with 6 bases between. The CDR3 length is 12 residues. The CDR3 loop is CASSKGNTEAFF. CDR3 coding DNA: TGTGCCAGCAGCAAGGGGAACACTGAAGCTTTCTTT.

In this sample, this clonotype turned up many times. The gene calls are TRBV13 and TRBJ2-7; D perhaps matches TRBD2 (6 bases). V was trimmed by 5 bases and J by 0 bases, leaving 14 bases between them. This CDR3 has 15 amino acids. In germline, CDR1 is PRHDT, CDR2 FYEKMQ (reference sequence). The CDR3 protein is CASSSRWGVSYEQYF. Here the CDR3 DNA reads TGTGCCAGCAGCAGCCGTTGGGGGGTCTCCTACGAGCAGTACTTC.

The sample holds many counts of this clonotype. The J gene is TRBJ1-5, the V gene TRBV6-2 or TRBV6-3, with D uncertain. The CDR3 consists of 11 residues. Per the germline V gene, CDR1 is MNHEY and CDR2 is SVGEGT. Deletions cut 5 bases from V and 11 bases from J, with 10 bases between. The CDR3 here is CASSQSVAQHF. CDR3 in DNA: TGTGCCAGCAGTCAAAGTGTGGCCCAGCATTTT.

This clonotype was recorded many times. This chain's CDR3 is CASSAGTGGMKTQYF. CDR3 sequence (DNA): TGTGCCAGCAGCGCTGGGACAGGGGGCATGAAGACCCAGTACTTC. The rearrangement joins TRBV6-6 to TRBJ2-5; 12 nucleotides line up with TRBD1. The germline V gene encodes CDR1 MNHNY and CDR2 SVGAGI (reference sequence). The CDR3 extends over 15 amino acids. J was trimmed by 6 bases and V by 6 bases; bases with no gene match: 8.

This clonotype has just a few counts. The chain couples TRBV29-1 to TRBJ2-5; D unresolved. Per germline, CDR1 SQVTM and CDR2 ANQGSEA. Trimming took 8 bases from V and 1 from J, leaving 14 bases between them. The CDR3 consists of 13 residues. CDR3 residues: CSISPAGQETQYF. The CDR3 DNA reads TGCAGCATATCTCCAGCCGGCCAAGAGACCCAGTACTTC.

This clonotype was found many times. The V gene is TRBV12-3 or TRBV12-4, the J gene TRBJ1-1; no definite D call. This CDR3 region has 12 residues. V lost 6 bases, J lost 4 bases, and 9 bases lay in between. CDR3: CASSPGLTEAFF. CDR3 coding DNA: TGTGCCAGCAGCCCCGGACTCACTGAAGCTTTCTTT.

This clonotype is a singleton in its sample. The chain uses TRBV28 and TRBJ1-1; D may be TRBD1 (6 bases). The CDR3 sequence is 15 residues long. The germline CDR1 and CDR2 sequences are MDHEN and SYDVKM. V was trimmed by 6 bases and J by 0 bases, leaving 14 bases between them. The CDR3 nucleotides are TGTGCCAGCAGAAAAAGCCAGGGGATGAACACTGAAGCTTTCTTT. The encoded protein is CASRKSQGMNTEAFF. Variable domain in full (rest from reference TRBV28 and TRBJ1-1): DVKVTQSSRYLVKRTGEKVFLECVQDMDHENMFWYRQDPGLGLRLIYFSYDVKMKEKGDIPEGYSVSREKKERFSLILESASTNQTSMYLCASRKSQGMNTEAFFGQGTRLTVV.

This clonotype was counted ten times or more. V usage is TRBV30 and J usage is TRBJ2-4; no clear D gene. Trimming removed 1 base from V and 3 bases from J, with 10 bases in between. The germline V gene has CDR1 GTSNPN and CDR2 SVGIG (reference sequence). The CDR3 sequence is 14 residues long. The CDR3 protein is CAWSESQNKNIQYF. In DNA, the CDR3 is TGTGCCTGGAGTGAATCACAGAACAAAAACATTCAGTACTTC.

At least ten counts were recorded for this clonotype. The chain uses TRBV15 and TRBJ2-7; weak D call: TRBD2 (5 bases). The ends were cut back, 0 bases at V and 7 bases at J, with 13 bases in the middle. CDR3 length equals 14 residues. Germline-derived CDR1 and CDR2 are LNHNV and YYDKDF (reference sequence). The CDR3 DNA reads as TGTGCCACCAGCAGAGATCGTGGCCGAGGGGAGCAGTACTTC. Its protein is CATSRDRGRGEQYF.

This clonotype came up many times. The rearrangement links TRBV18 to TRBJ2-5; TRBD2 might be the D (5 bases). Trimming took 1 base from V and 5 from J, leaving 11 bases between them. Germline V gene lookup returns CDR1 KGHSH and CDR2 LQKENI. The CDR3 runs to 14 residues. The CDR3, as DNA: TGTGCCAGCTCACCACAAGGGAGAAGGGAGACCCAGTACTTC. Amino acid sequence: CASSPQGRRETQYF.

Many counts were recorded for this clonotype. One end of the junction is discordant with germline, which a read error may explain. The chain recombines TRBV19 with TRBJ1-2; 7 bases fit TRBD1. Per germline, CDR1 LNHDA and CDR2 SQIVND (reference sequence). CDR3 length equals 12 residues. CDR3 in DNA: TGTGCCACTGGCAGGGGGGACTATGGCCACACCTTC. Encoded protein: CATGRGDYGHTF. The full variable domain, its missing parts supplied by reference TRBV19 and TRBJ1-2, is DGGITQSPKYLFRKEGQNVTLSCEQNLNHDAMYWYRQDPGQGLRLIYYSQIVNDFQKGDIAEGYSVSREKKESFPLTVTSAQKNPTAFYLCATGRGDYGHTFGSGTRLTVV.

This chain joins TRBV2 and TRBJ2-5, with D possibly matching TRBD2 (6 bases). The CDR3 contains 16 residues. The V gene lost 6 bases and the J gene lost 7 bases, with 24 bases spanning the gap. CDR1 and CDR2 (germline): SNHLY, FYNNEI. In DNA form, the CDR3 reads TGTGCCAGCAGCTCCAAAAGAGGGACGGCGGAGGGGACCCAGTACTTC. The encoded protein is CASSSKRGTAEGTQYF.